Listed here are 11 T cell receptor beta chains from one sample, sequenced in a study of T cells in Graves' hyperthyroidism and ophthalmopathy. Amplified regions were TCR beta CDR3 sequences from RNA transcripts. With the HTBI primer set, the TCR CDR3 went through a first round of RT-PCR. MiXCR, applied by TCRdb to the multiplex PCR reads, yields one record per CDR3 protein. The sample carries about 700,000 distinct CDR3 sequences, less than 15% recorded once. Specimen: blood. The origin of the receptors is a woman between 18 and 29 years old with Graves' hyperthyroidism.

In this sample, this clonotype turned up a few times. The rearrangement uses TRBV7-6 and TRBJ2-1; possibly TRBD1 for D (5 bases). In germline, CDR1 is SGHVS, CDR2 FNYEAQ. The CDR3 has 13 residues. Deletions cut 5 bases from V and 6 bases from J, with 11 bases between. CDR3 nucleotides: TGTGCCAGCAGCCTCCCAGGGCCCAATGAGCAGTTCTTC. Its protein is CASSLPGPNEQFF. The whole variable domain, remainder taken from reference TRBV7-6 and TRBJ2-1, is GAGVSQSPRYKVTKRGQDVALRCDPISGHVSLYWYRQALGQGPEFLTYFNYEAQQDKSGLPNDRFSAERPEGSISTLTIQRTEQRDSAMYRCASSLPGPNEQFFGPGTRLTVL.

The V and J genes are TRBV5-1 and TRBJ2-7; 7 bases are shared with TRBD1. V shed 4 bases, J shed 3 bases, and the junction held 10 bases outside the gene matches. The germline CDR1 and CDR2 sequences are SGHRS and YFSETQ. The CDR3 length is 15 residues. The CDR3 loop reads CASSTQTGSRYEQYF. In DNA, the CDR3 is TGCGCCAGCAGCACCCAGACAGGGAGCCGCTACGAGCAGTACTTC.

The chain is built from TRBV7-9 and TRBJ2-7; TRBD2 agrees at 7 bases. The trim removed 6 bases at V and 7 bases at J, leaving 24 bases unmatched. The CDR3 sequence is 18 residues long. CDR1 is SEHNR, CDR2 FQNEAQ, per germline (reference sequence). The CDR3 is CASRGGVAGDYLRGEQYF. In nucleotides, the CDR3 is TGTGCCAGCAGGGGGGGGGTGGCAGGTGATTACCTACGAGGGGAGCAGTACTTC.

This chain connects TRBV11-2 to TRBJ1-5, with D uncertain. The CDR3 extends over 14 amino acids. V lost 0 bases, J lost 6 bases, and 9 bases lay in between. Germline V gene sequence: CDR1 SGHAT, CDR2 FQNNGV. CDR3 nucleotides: TGTGCCAGCAGCTTAGATGCGGTGGGTCAGCCCCAGCATTTT. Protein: CASSLDAVGQPQHF. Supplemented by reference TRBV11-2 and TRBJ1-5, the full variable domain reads EAGVAQSPRYKIIEKRQSVAFWCNPISGHATLYWYQQILGQGPKLLIQFQNNGVVDDSQLPKDRFSAERLKGVDSTLKIQPAKLEDSAVYLCASSLDAVGQPQHFGDGTRLSIL.

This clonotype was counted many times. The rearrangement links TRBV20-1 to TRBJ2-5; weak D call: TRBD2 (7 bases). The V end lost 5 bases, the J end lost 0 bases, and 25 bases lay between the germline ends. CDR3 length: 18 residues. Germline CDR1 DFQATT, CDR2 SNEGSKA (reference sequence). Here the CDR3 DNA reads TGCAGTGCTCCAACTCGGGGGGCTAGCGGAACTTACCAAGAGACCCAGTACTTC. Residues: CSAPTRGASGTYQETQYF.

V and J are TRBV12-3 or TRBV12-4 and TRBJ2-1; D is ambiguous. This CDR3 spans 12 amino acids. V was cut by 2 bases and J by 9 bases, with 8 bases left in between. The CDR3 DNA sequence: TGTGCCAGCAGTTTATCCACTGTTGAGCAGTTCTTC. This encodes CASSLSTVEQFF.

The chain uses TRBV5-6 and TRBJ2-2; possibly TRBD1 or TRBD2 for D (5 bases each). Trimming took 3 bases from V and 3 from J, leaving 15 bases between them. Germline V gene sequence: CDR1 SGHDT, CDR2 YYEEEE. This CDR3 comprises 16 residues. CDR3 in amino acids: CASSSWVGGYTGELFF. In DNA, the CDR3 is TGTGCCAGCAGCTCTTGGGTTGGGGGATACACCGGGGAGCTGTTTTTT.

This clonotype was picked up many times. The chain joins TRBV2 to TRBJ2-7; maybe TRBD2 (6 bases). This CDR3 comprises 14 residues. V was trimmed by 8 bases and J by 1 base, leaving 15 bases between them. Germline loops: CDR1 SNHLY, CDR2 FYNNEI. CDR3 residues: CASVWVAESYEQYF. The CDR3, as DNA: TGTGCCAGCGTATGGGTAGCGGAATCCTACGAGCAGTACTTC. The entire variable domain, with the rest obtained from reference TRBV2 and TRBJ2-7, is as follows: EPEVTQTPSHQVTQMGQEVILRCVPISNHLYFYWYRQILGQKVEFLVSFYNNEISEKSEIFDDQFSVERPDGSNFTLKIRSTKLEDSAMYFCASVWVAESYEQYFGPGTRLTVT.

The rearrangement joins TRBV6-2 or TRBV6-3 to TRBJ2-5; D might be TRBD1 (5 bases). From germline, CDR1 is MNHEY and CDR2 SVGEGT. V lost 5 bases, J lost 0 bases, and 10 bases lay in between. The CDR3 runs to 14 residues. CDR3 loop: CASSGANYQETQYF. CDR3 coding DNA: TGTGCCAGCAGTGGGGCTAACTACCAAGAGACCCAGTACTTC.

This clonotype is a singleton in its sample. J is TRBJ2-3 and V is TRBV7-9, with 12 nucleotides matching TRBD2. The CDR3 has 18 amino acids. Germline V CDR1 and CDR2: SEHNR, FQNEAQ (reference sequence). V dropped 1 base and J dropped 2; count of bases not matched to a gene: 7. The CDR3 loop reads CASSLGSGLAGFTDTQYF. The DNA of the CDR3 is TGTGCCAGCAGCTTAGGATCGGGACTAGCGGGCTTCACAGATACGCAGTATTTT.

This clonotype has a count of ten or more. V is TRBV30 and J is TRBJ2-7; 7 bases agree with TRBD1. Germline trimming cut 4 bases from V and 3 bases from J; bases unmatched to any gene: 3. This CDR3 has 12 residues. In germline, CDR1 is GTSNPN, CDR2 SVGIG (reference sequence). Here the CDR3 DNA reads TGTGCCTGGAATCGGGACAGCTACGAGCAGTACTTC. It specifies CAWNRDSYEQYF.